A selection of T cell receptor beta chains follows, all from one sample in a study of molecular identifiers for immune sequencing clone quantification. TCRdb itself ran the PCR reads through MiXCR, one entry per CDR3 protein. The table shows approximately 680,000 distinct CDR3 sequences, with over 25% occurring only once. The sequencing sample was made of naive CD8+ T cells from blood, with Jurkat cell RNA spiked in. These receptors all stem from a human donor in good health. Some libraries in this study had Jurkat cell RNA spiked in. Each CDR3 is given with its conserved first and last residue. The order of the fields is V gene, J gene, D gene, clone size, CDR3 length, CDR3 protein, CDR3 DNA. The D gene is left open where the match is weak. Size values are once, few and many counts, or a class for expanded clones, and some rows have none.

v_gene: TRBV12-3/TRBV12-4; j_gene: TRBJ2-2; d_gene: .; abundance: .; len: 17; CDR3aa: CASSLHPAGRGTGELFF; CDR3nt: TGTGCCAGCAGTTTGCATCCTGCCGGGAGAGGGACCGGGGAGCTGTTTTTT
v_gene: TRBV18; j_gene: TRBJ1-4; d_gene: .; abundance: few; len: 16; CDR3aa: CASSPRLGATNEKLFF; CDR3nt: TGTGCCAGCTCACCCCGTTTGGGGGCAACTAATGAAAAACTGTTTTTT
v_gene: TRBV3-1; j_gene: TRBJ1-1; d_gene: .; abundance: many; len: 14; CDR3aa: CASSPGGPGTEAFF; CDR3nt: TGTGCCAGCAGCCCCGGGGGGCCGGGGACTGAAGCTTTCTTT
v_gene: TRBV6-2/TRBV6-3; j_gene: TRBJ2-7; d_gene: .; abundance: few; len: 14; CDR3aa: CASSYGLGIYEQYF; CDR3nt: TGTGCCAGCAGTTACGGTTTAGGGATCTACGAGCAGTACTTC
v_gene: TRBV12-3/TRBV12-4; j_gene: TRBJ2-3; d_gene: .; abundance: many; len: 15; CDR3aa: CASSFSMGVTDTQYF; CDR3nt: TGTGCCAGCAGTTTTTCTATGGGGGTAACAGATACGCAGTATTTT
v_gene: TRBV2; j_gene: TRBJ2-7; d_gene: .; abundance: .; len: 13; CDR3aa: CATIRTPSYEQYF; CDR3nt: TGTGCCACCATAAGGACGCCTTCCTACGAGCAGTACTTC
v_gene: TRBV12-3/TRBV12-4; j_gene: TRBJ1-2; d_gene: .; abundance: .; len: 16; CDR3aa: CASSSALEDKNYGYTF; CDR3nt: TGTGCCAGCAGTTCCGCCTTGGAGGACAAAAACTATGGCTACACCTTC
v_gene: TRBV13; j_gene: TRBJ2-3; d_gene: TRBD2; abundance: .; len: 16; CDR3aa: CASGSSGGAHTDTQYF; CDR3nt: TGTGCCAGCGGCTCTAGCGGGGGGGCCCACACAGATACGCAGTATTTT
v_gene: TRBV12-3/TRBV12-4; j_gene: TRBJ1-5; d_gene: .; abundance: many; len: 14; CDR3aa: CASSLDSPLQPQHF; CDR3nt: TGTGCCAGCAGTCTAGACAGTCCCCTTCAGCCCCAGCATTTT
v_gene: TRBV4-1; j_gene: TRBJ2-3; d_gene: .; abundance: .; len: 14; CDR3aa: CASSQERETDTQCF; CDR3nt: TGCGCCAGCAGCCAAGAGCGTGAAACAGATACGCAGTGTTTT
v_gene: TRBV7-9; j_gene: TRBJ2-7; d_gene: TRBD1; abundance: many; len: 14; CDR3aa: CASSSSWTGTEQYF; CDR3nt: TGTGCCAGCAGTTCTTCTTGGACAGGGACCGAGCAGTACTTC
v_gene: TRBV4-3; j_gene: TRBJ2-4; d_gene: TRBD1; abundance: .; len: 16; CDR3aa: CASSQDRGLYINIQYF; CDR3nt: TGCGCCAGCAGCCAAGACAGGGGGCTTTACATAAACATTCAGTACTTC
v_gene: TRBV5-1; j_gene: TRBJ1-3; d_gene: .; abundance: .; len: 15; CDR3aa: CVSSLEGAAGNTIYF; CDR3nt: TGCGTCAGCAGCTTGGAGGGTGCAGCTGGAAACACCATATATTTT
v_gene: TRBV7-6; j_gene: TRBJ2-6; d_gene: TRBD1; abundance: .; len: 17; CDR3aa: CASSYNRGPLGANVLTF; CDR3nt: TGTGCCAGCAGCTACAACAGGGGCCCTCTTGGGGCCAACGTCCTGACTTTC
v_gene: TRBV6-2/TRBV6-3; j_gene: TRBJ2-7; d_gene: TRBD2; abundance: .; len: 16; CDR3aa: CASSYSTGTSAYEQYF; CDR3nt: TGTGCCAGCAGTTACTCGACGGGGACTAGCGCCTACGAGCAGTACTTC
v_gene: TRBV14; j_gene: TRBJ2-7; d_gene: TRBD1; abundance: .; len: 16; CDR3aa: CASSQATGTVLYEQYF; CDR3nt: TGTGCCAGCAGCCAAGCAACCGGGACAGTACTTTACGAGCAGTACTTC
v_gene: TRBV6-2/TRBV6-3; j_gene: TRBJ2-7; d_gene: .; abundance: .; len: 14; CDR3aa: CASRYPEGAHEQYF; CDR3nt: TGTGCCAGCAGGTACCCCGAGGGTGCCCACGAGCAGTACTTC
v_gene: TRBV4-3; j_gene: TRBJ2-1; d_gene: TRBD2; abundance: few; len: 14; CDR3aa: CASSQDSGITEQFF; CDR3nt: TGCGCCAGCAGCCAAGATAGCGGGATCACCGAGCAGTTCTTC
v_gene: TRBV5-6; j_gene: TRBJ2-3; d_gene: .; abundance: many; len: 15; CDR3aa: CASSPRTVLADTQYF; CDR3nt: TGTGCCAGCAGCCCCCGGACTGTTTTGGCAGATACGCAGTATTTT
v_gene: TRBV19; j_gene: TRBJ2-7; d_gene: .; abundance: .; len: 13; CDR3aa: CASSIGRDYEQYF; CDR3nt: TGTGCCAGTAGTATCGGCAGGGACTACGAGCAGTACTTC
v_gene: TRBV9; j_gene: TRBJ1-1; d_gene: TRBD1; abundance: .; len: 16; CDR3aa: CASSVGIGQGISEAFF; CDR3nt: TGTGCCAGCAGCGTAGGAATAGGACAGGGGATCAGTGAAGCTTTCTTT
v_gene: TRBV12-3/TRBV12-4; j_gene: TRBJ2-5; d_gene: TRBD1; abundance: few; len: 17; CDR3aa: CASRKAGDRGFGETQYF; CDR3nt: TGTGCCAGCAGAAAAGCTGGGGACAGGGGTTTCGGCGAGACCCAGTACTTC
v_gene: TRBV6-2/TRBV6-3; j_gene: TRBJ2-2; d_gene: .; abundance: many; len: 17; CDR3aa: CASSYSIRHLNTGELFF; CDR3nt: TGTGCCAGCAGTTACTCAATTCGACATTTAAACACCGGGGAGCTGTTTTTT
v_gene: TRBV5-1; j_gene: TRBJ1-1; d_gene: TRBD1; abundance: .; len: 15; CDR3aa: CASSLLVGGDTEAFF; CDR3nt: TGCGCCAGCAGCTTGTTAGTAGGGGGCGACACTGAAGCTTTCTTT
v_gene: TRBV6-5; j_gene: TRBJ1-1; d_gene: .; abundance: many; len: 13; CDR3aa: CASSYRLNTEAFF; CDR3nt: TGTGCCAGCAGTTACCGGTTGAACACTGAAGCTTTCTTT
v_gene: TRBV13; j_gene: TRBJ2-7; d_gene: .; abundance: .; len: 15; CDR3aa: CASSLGTGRYYEQYF; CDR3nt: TGTGCCAGCAGCTTAGGTACAGGACGCTACTACGAGCAGTACTTC
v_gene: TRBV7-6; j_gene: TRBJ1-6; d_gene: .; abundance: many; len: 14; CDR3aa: CASSLSPSESTLHF; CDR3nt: TGTGCCAGCAGCTTATCCCCGAGCGAATCAACCCTCCACTTT
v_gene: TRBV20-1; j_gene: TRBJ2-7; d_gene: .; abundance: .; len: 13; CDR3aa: CSARIADSYEQYF; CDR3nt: TGCAGTGCTAGAATAGCGGACTCCTACGAGCAGTACTTC
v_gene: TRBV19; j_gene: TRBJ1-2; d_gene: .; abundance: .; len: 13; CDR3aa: CASSTGEDYGYTF; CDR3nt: TGTGCCAGTAGTACAGGGGAGGACTATGGCTACACCTTC
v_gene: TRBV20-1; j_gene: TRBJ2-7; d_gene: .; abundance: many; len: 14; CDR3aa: CSARDMVSYYEQYF; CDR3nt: TGCAGTGCTAGAGATATGGTCTCGTATTACGAGCAGTACTTC
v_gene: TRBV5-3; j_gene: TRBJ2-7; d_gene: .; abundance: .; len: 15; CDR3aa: CASSPGTRNSYEQYF; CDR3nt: TGTGCCAGCAGCCCCGGGACAAGGAACTCCTACGAGCAGTACTTC
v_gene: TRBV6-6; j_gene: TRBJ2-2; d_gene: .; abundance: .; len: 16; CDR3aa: CASSYSFDANTGELFF; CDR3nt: TGTGCCAGCAGTTACTCGTTCGACGCGAACACCGGGGAGCTGTTTTTT
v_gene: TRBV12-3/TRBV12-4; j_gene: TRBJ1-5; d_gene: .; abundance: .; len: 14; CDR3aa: CASSFVVGLQPQHF; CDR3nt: TGTGCCAGCAGTTTTGTTGTAGGGCTCCAGCCCCAGCATTTT
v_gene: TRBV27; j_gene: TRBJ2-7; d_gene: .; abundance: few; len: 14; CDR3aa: CASSLGHDGYEQYF; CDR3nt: TGTGCCAGCAGTTTAGGGCACGATGGCTACGAGCAGTACTTC
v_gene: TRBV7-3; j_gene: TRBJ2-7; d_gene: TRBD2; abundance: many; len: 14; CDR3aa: CASSSLAGSGEQYF; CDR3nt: TGTGCCAGCAGCTCCTTAGCGGGATCGGGCGAGCAGTACTTC
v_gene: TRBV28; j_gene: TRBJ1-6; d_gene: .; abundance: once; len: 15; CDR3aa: CASSSSQGYNSPLHF; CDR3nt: TGTGCCAGCAGTTCATCGCAGGGGTATAATTCACCCCTCCACTTT
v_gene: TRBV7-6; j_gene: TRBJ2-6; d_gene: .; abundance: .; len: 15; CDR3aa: CASSLHPAGASVLTF; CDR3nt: TGTGCCAGCAGCTTACACCCTGCGGGGGCCAGCGTCCTGACTTTC
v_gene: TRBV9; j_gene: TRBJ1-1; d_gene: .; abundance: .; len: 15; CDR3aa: CASSEVGQPNTEAFF; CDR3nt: TGTGCCAGCAGCGAAGTCGGACAGCCGAACACTGAAGCTTTCTTT
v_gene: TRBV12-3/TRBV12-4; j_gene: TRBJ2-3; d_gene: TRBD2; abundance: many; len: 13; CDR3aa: CASGAGGLDTQYF; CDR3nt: TGTGCCAGCGGGGCGGGAGGATTAGATACGCAGTATTTT
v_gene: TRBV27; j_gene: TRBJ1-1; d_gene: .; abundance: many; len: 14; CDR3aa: CASRFGGGRTEAFF; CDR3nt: TGTGCCAGCAGATTCGGGGGGGGGAGGACTGAAGCTTTCTTT
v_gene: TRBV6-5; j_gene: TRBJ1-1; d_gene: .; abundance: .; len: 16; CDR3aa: CASSYSPGISDTEAFF; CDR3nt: TGTGCCAGCAGTTACTCGCCAGGTATATCAGACACTGAAGCTTTCTTT
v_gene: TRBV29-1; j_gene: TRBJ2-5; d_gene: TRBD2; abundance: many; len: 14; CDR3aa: CSVAPGLAQETQYF; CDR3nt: TGCAGCGTCGCACCGGGACTAGCTCAAGAGACCCAGTACTTC
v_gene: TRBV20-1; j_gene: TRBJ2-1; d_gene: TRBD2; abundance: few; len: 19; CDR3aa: CSARGGLAGGPRSYNEQFF; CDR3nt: TGCAGTGCTAGAGGTGGACTAGCGGGGGGGCCACGTTCCTACAATGAGCAGTTCTTC
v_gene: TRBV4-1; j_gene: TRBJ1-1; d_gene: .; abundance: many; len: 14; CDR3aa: CASSLQTANTEAFF; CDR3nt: TGCGCCAGCAGCCTTCAGACAGCGAACACTGAAGCTTTCTTT
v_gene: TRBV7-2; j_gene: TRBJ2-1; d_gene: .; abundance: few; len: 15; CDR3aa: CASSLGGASYNEQFF; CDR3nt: TGTGCCAGCAGCTTAGGTGGGGCTTCGTACAATGAGCAGTTCTTC
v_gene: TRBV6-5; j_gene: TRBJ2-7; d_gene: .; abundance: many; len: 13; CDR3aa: CASSYGVQGEQYF; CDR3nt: TGTGCCAGCAGTTACGGGGTACAGGGAGAGCAGTACTTC
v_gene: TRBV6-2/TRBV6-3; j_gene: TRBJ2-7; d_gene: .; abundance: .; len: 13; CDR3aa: CASTGTPDYEQYF; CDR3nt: TGTGCCAGCACCGGCACACCAGACTACGAGCAGTACTTC